This TCR beta chain was documented in a study of shared clonotypes between healthy human individuals. Only in-frame clones appear in the TCRdb table, and some are missing; sequencing was by immunoSEQ multiplex PCR. The sample shows about 2.4 million clones, around 94% of them seen only once. The receptor's source is a man younger than 35 in good health. The sample was naive CD4+ T cells sorted from blood. The subset is: CD45RA+ positively selected.

CDR3 sequence: CASRQGLAGGYYEQYF. As DNA, the CDR3 is TGTGCCAGCAGGCAAGGACTAGCGGGGGGGTACTACGAGCAGTACTTC. The chain has TRBV6-6 and TRBJ2-7; 15 positions agree with TRBD2. The ends lost 6 bases at V and 3 bases at J; junction bases unmatched: 6. CDR1 is MNHNY, CDR2 SVGAGI, per germline (reference sequence). The CDR3 covers 16 residues.